The rows below give T cell receptor beta chains drawn from one sample of a study of somatic mutations in cytotoxic T cells in rheumatoid arthritis. This table comes from immunoSEQ multiplex PCR, and its TCRdb copy is limited to in-frame clones, with some not included. The sample has under 11,000 clones, roughly 73% seen once; the top ten hold 20% to 25%. Sequencing input: CD8+ T cells sorted from blood. Every receptor here comes from a man aged 50 or older in good health. Both conserved end residues are trimmed from each CDR3. The size entry is marked missing in some rows and otherwise reads once, few, many or a size class.

>TRBV7-8|NA|15
ASSFFSTSPVGDTQY
>TRBV13|NA|12
ASSFRTGNTEAF
>TRBV28|NA|10
ASQTGDEKLF
>TRBV4-1|NA|13
ASSQVKGVPETQY
>TRBV19|once|12
ASSSGQGRYGYT
>TRBV4-1|few|12
ASSQLGQADGYT
>TRBV28|NA|12
ASSPRTPAYEQY
>TRBV10-3|NA|11
AITGQPYNEQF
>TRBV6-1|NA|12
ASSARGQSYEQY
>TRBV27|NA|12
ASSYGQITGELF
>TRBV7-9|NA|13
ASSPEQGKRDEQF
>TRBV7-9|NA|12
ASSPSVSTDTQY
>TRBV5-8|NA|10
ASGRSYNEQF
>TRBV27|NA|11
ASSLQGEETQY
>TRBV5-6|NA|12
ASSLATGNQPQH
>TRBV28|NA|10
ASNGRGAEAF
>TRBV27|NA|14
ASSPWGGLTYNEQF
>TRBV9|NA|13
ASSVEAGAGNTIY
>TRBV30|NA|12
AWIYRGLNYGYT
>TRBV7-9|few|15
ASTIGTGISGANVLT
>TRBV11-1|NA|14
ASSPPPGTGIYEQY
>TRBV28|NA|13
ASSLLRGGISEQY
>TRBV28|NA|12
ASRRTGGWAIQY
>TRBV29-1|few|10
SVWVRNYGYT
>TRBV7-2|NA|12
ASTLGLGEWEQY
>TRBV7-2|NA|13
ASSLASGRTGELF
>TRBV7-9|few|13
ASNLGGLSSTEAF
>TRBV4-3|NA|13
ASSQNRVGNYGYT
>TRBV13|few|14
ASSPKGTEVREKLF
>TRBV28|NA|14
ASFRWGGRMNTEAF
>TRBV9|few|10
ASSLTGGRYT
>TRBV5-1|NA|12
ASFPDRDYNEQF
>TRBV30|few|13
AWSVGDRDTGELF
>TRBV5-1|NA|11
ASSPEYTGELF
>TRBV27|few|12
ASSLRTGQNEQF
>TRBV10-3|NA|14
AISESMAGQYNEQF
>TRBV7-2|few|12
ASSLGRGVDEQY
>TRBV10-3|once|11
AIRTGVAYEQY
>TRBV9|large|12
ASSGDRENYEQY
>TRBV13|NA|13
ASSPGTGFREKLF
>TRBV7-9|NA|12
ASIGGGATDTQY
>TRBV4-1|NA|14
ASSLRAGGSTDTQY
>TRBV4-1|NA|13
ASSQDVTVEETQY
>TRBV9|NA|18
ASSGPLNPRDRDFYNEQF
>TRBV9|few|10
ASSRRSRGYT
>TRBV6-6|once|9
ASSSETEAF
>TRBV2|NA|10
ASLKLNTEAF